This T cell receptor beta chain is drawn from a study of T cells in women clearing cervical HPV infection. On the study more broadly: Blood came at first lesion visit for cases, post-clearance for controls.

Profiled with immunoSEQ multiplex PCR; TCRdb holds only in-frame clones, not every one. With roughly 15,000 clones in the sample, the ten largest clones hold about 10%. About this clone: The observed sequence ends 3 residues before the CDR3 terminus, with the missing tail filled in from the germline J gene.

V lost 4 bases and J lost 9; bases outside the gene matches: 6. The CDR3 spans 15 residues. Germline assignment: CDR1 SNHLY and CDR2 FYNNEI. The chain carries TRBV2 and TRBJ1-6; 10 nucleotides agree with TRBD1. The sequence was obtained from a woman aged 18-69 years with a cervical HPV16 infection that either progressed to CIN3+ or cleared (not recorded which). Input material: blood buffy coat. The DNA read from the CDR3 is TGTGCCAGCAGTGGAGCCGGGACAGGGGCTTCACCC. Its translation: CASSGAGTGASP. The whole CDR3 protein is CASSGAGTGASPLHF.